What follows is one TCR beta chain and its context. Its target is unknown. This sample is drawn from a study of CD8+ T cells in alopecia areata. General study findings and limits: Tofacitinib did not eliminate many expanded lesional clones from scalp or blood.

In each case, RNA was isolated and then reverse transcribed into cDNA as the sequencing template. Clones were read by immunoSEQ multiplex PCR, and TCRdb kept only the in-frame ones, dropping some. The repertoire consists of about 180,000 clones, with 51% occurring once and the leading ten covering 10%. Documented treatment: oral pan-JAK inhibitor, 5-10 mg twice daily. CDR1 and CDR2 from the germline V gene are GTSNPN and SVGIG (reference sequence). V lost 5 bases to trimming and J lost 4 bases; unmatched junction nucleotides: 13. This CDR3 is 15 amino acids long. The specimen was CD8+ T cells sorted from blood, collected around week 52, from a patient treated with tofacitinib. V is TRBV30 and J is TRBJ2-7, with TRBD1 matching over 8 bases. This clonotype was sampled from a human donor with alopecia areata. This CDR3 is CAWDTGTGGYYEQYF. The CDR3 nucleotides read TGTGCCTGGGACACCGGGACAGGAGGATATTACGAGCAGTACTTC.